These 24 T cell receptor beta chains were all obtained from the same sample, sequenced in a study of vaccination effects on CD4 cells after COVID-19. Repertoires were generated with immunoSEQ multiplex PCR, while TCRdb's copy carries only in-frame clones and drops some. The sample has 25,000 to 30,000 clones, around 75% seen once. Antigens of these TCRs are unknown. The ViraFEST assay expanded antigen-specific CD4+ T cells with viral peptide pools before sequencing. CD4+ T cells were isolated after less than 13 days of culture. Participants were given two doses of BNT162b2 or mRNA-1273 vaccine. This specimen was CD4+ T cells from PBMCs cultured with HCoV-229E spike peptides, taken after COVID-19 vaccination. The origin of the receptors is a human donor who received a COVID-19 vaccine.

J is TRBJ2-3 and V is TRBV5-6; D unclear. CDR3 length: 13 residues. V was shortened by 3 bases and J by 5 bases, with 10 bases between the two germline ends. CDR1 is SGHDT and CDR2 is YYEEEE in the germline V gene. CDR3 sequence: CASSSPTRDTQYF. Here the CDR3 DNA reads TGTGCCAGCAGCTCGCCTACGCGAGATACGCAGTATTTT.

Here the CDR3 DNA reads TGTGCCAGCAGCCAAGATCAGGGTTACGGCTACACCTTC. Amino acids: CASSQDQGYGYTF. The chain carries TRBV14 and TRBJ1-2; tentatively, D is TRBD1 (5 bases). Looked up from germline, CDR1 is SGHDN and CDR2 is FVKESK. The V end was cut by 0 bases, the J end by 8 bases, with 10 bases between. This CDR3 has 13 amino acids.

This chain joins TRBV16 and TRBJ2-3; D possibly corresponds to TRBD2 (5 bases). CDR3 size: 17 residues. Germline V lookup: CDR1 KGHSY, CDR2 FQNENV. Between the trimmed V and J ends, which lost 2 bases and 2 bases, there was a span of 17 bases. The DNA of the CDR3 is TGTGCCAGCAGCCAAGTCGTGAGCGGAGGAGTCACAGATACGCAGTATTTT. Protein: CASSQVVSGGVTDTQYF. The full variable domain, completed using reference TRBV16 and TRBJ2-3, is GEEVAQTPKHLVRGEGQKAKLYCAPIKGHSYVFWYQQVLKNEFKFLISFQNENVFDETGMPKERFSAKCLPNSPCSLEIQATKLEDSAVYFCASSQVVSGGVTDTQYFGPGTRLTVL.

This sequence joins TRBV27 and TRBJ2-5; possibly TRBD1 for D (6 bases). Trimming stripped 2 bases from V and 5 bases from J, with 18 bases between. The CDR3 totals 16 residues. CDR1 and CDR2 from the germline V gene are MNHEY and SMNVEV (reference sequence). The CDR3 is CASSLTPSTGLETQYF. CDR3 bases: TGTGCCAGCAGTTTAACCCCATCGACAGGTTTGGAGACCCAGTACTTC.

This clone was counted only a few times. The rearrangement links TRBV10-3 to TRBJ2-1; D remains unclear. This CDR3 has 15 amino acids. Between the trimmed V and J ends, which lost 3 bases and 5 bases, there was a span of 14 bases. In germline, CDR1 is ENHRY, CDR2 SYGVKD. The CDR3 coding sequence is TGTGCCATCAGTGATGGGCTTGTGGGCGACAATGAGCAGTTCTTC. The encoded protein is CAISDGLVGDNEQFF.

This clone was detected once. The genes are TRBV5-1 and TRBJ2-1; D call uncertain. Germline lookup yields CDR1 SGHRS and CDR2 YFSETQ. The CDR3 spans 11 residues. The V end lost 0 bases, the J end lost 9 bases, and 4 bases lay between the germline ends. The CDR3 DNA follows: TGCGCCAGCAGCTTGGTTGGTGAGCAGTTCTTC. Translated, it gives CASSLVGEQFF.

The rearrangement links TRBV11-2 to TRBJ2-2; 8 bases map to TRBD2. The trim removed 6 bases at V and 5 bases at J, leaving 11 bases unmatched. CDR1 and CDR2 (germline): SGHAT, FQNNGV. The CDR3 runs 16 residues. CDR3 amino acids: CASRMLRGGRTGELFF. DNA for the CDR3: TGTGCCAGCAGGATGCTACGGGGGGGACGTACCGGGGAGCTGTTTTTT.

J is TRBJ2-5 and V is TRBV5-4; TRBD1 aligns across 11 bases. Trimming removed 3 bases from V and 1 base from J; junction bases left unmatched: 5. The CDR3 extends over 16 amino acids. Germline assignment: CDR1 SGHNT and CDR2 YYREEE (reference sequence). The CDR3 protein is CASSSGGQGVQETQYF. The DNA for the CDR3 is TGTGCCAGCAGCTCGGGGGGACAGGGGGTCCAAGAGACCCAGTACTTC.

The gene calls are TRBV6-5 and TRBJ1-1, with TRBD1 matching 7 bases. Germline loops: CDR1 MNHEY, CDR2 SVGAGI. J was trimmed by 6 bases and V by 4 bases; bases with no gene match: 8. The CDR3 extends over 14 amino acids. As DNA, the CDR3 is TGTGCCAGCAGTTCGTCCGGGACAGCCCCTGAAGCTTTCTTT. Translating it yields CASSSSGTAPEAFF.

This clone was recorded only once. V usage is TRBV30 and J usage is TRBJ1-5, with D possibly TRBD1 on 5 matching bases. The CDR3 has 15 amino acids. Germline values: CDR1 GTSNPN, CDR2 SVGIG (reference sequence). The V end lost 1 base, the J end lost 3 bases, and 13 bases lay between the germline ends. The CDR3 bases are TGTGCCTGGAGTGCAAAGGGACTGTACAATCAGCCCCAGCATTTT. Protein product: CAWSAKGLYNQPQHF.

The chain couples TRBV11-1 to TRBJ1-2; 9 positions agree with TRBD1. Looked up from germline, CDR1 is SGHAT and CDR2 is FQDESV (reference sequence). The CDR3 is made up of 15 amino acids. J lost 6 bases, V lost 5 bases, and 10 bases had no gene match. The CDR3 bases are TGTGCCAGCAGCATATCCGGGACAGGGCTTGATGGCTACACCTTC. This gives the protein CASSISGTGLDGYTF.

Concerning this clone itself: The sample carries other DNA sequences with the same CDR3. The rearrangement joins TRBV11-2 to TRBJ2-7, with no clear D. The germline V gene encodes CDR1 SGHAT and CDR2 FQNNGV. The length of the CDR3 is 13 residues. V was shortened by 2 bases and J by 1 base, with 6 bases between the two germline ends. CDR3 coding DNA: TGTGCCAGCAGCTTATCTGGGTCCTACGAGCAGTACTTC. It encodes CASSLSGSYEQYF.

This clone was observed a few times. This chain joins TRBV20-1 and TRBJ1-4; D not resolved. Germline-derived CDR1 and CDR2 are DFQATT and SNEGSKA (reference sequence). This CDR3 contains 13 residues. V was clipped by 3 bases and J by 10 bases, with 15 bases between them. The CDR3 DNA follows: TGCAGTGCTAGTAGCGACTCCTCGGGAAAACTGTTTTTT. Translation: CSASSDSSGKLFF.

This clone was seen more than once but under ten times. The chain combines TRBV12-3 or TRBV12-4 with TRBJ1-1; 12 bases fit TRBD1. V shed 3 bases and J 11 bases; nucleotides not matched to a gene: 4. The CDR3 totals 13 residues. In DNA, the CDR3 is TGTGCCAGCAGTTTTGGGGGACAGGGGGCGGCTTTCTTT. This translates into CASSFGGQGAAFF.

This rearrangement joins TRBV7-9 to TRBJ2-7; TRBD2 might be the D (5 bases). CDR3 length: 15 amino acids. Germline lookup yields CDR1 SEHNR and CDR2 FQNEAQ (reference sequence). V was clipped by 5 bases and J by 3 bases, with 17 bases between them. CDR3 bases: TGTGCCAGCAGCGCCCCATATTCGGGGATCTACGAGCAGTACTTC. Translated: CASSAPYSGIYEQYF. The full variable domain, completed using reference TRBV7-9 and TRBJ2-7, is DTGVSQNPRHKITKRGQNVTFRCDPISEHNRLYWYRQTLGQGPEFLTYFQNEAQLEKSRLLSDRFSAERPKGSFSTLEIQRTEQGDSAMYLCASSAPYSGIYEQYFGPGTRLTVT.

This clone was counted once. This sequence joins TRBV5-1 and TRBJ2-5, with D possibly TRBD1 on 6 matching bases. Looked up from germline, CDR1 is SGHRS and CDR2 is YFSETQ. V was pared by 4 bases and J by 3 bases, with 16 bases between. The CDR3 extends over 15 amino acids. The CDR3 region has the DNA TGCGCCAGCAGCCCCAGGACAGCTTCCGAAGAGACCCAGTACTTC. Protein: CASSPRTASEETQYF. The whole variable domain, filled in from reference TRBV5-1 and TRBJ2-5, reads KAGVTQTPRYLIKTRGQQVTLSCSPISGHRSVSWYQQTPGQGLQFLFEYFSETQRNKGNFPGRFSGRQFSNSRSEMNVSTLELGDSALYLCASSPRTASEETQYFGPGTRLLVL.

This clone was seen a handful of times. The V call is TRBV19, the J call TRBJ1-5; D gene unclear. From germline, CDR1 is LNHDA and CDR2 SQIVND (reference sequence). The CDR3 is 15 amino acids. Trimming stripped 3 bases from V and 4 bases from J, with 13 bases between. The CDR3 spells CASSMLNSGNQPQHF. Written as DNA, the CDR3 is TGTGCCAGTAGTATGTTGAACTCGGGGAATCAGCCCCAGCATTTT.

This sequence joins TRBV9 and TRBJ1-2; D possibly corresponds to TRBD1 (5 bases). Germline CDR1 SGDLS, CDR2 YYNGEE. There are 16 residues in the CDR3. Trimming left V 3 bases short and J 0 bases short, with 15 bases between. The DNA for the CDR3 is TGTGCCAGCAGCGATAAGACAAAGGGGCCTAACTATGGCTACACCTTC. It encodes CASSDKTKGPNYGYTF. Full variable domain (outside the CDR3, taken from reference TRBV9 and TRBJ1-2): DSGVTQTPKHLITATGQRVTLRCSPRSGDLSVYWYQQSLDQGLQFLIQYYNGEERAKGNILERFSAQQFPDLHSELNLSSLELGDSALYFCASSDKTKGPNYGYTFGSGTRLTVV.

This clone was seen a handful of times. The chain uses TRBV30 and TRBJ1-3; D call uncertain. Germline V gene sequence: CDR1 GTSNPN, CDR2 SVGIG (reference sequence). Trimming cost V 4 bases and J 0 bases, with 13 bases left between them. The CDR3 consists of 15 residues. The CDR3 DNA follows: TGTGCCTGGATGTCTGGCGGCCTCTCTGGAAACACCATATATTTT. Protein sequence: CAWMSGGLSGNTIYF.

V usage is TRBV9 and J usage is TRBJ2-2; TRBD2 might be the D (7 bases). V gave up 0 bases and J gave up 8 bases, with 14 bases separating them. CDR1 and CDR2 (germline): SGDLS, YYNGEE. The CDR3 totals 15 residues. This CDR3 reads CASSVGGGAIGELFF. For the CDR3, the DNA is TGTGCCAGCAGCGTAGGAGGGGGGGCTATTGGGGAGCTGTTTTTT.

Only a few counts were recorded for this clone. The chain uses TRBV6-5 and TRBJ2-3; D unresolved. Trimming cost V 0 bases and J 1 base, with 8 bases left between them. This CDR3 has 15 amino acids. Germline assignment: CDR1 MNHEY and CDR2 SVGAGI. The DNA of the CDR3 is TGTGCCAGCAGTTACTCGGGCTACCGCACAGATACGCAGTATTTT. The encoded protein is CASSYSGYRTDTQYF.

The CDR3 spells CAIRGKASDTQYF. CDR3 sequence (DNA): TGTGCCATCAGAGGGAAAGCCTCCGATACGCAGTATTTT. The chain has TRBV10-3 and TRBJ2-3; D ambiguous. With 6 bases removed from V and 6 bases from J, the gap between germline ends came to 13 bases. Germline values: CDR1 ENHRY, CDR2 SYGVKD. This CDR3 is 13 amino acids long.

The rearrangement joins TRBV19 to TRBJ2-1; 10 positions agree with TRBD2. CDR3 length: 20 residues. Germline V CDR1 and CDR2: LNHDA, SQIVND (reference sequence). Trimming took 1 base from V and 3 from J; bases not matched to a gene: 15. This chain's CDR3 is CASSIGSIKPSGSFYNEQFF. CDR3 in DNA: TGTGCCAGTAGTATAGGTAGTATTAAGCCTAGCGGGAGTTTCTACAATGAGCAGTTCTTC.

This clone was seen once. The DNA of the CDR3 is TGTGCCAGCAAACCGGATAAGAGCACAGATACGCAGTATTTT. It translates to CASKPDKSTDTQYF. V is TRBV7-8 and J is TRBJ2-3; no definite D call. The CDR3 contains 14 residues. From germline, CDR1 is SGHVS and CDR2 FQNEAQ. V was cut by 7 bases and J by 0 bases, with 11 bases left in between.